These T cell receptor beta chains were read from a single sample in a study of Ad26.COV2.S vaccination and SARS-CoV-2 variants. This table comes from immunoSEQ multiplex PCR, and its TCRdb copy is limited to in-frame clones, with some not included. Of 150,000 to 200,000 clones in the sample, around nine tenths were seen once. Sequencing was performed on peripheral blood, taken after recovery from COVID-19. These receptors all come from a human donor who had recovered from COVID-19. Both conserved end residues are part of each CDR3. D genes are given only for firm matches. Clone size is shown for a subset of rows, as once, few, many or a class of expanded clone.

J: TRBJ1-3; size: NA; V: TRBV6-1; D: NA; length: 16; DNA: TGTGCCAGCAGTGAACAACAGTCCTACTCTGGAAACACCATATATTTT; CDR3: CASSEQQSYSGNTIYF
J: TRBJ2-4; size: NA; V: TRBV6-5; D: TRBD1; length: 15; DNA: TGTGCCAGCAACCCAGGGACAGCCGGATTGGACATTCAGTACTTC; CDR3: CASNPGTAGLDIQYF
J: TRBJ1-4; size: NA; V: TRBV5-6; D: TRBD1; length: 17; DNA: TGTGCCAGCAGCTCCCCGGGACAGGGACCAACTAATGAAAAACTGTTTTTT; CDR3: CASSSPGQGPTNEKLFF
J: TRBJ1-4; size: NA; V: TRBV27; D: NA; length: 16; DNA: TGTGCCAGCGGCGAAAAGGGACTTAAGGCTAATGAAAAACTGTTTTTT; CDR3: CASGEKGLKANEKLFF
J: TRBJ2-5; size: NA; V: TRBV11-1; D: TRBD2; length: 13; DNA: TGTGCCAGCAGCTCCAACTGGGGGGGGACCCAGTACTTC; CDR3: CASSSNWGGTQYF
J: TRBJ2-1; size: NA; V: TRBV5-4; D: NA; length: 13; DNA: TGTGCCAGCAGCTCCATGGGAGGCATTGAGCAGTTCTTC; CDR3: CASSSMGGIEQFF
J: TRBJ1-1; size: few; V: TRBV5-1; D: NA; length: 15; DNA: TGCGCCAGCAGCTTGGGACAGGCATTGAACACTGAAGCTTTCTTT; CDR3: CASSLGQALNTEAFF
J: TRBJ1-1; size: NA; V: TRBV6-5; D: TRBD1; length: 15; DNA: TGTGCCAGCAGCCGGACTCGACAGGGAAGGGCTGAAGCTTTCTTT; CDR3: CASSRTRQGRAEAFF
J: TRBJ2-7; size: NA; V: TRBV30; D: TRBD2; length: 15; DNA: TGTGCCTGGAGTGGTATCCGCGGGAGAGGAAACGAGCAGTACTTC; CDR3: CAWSGIRGRGNEQYF
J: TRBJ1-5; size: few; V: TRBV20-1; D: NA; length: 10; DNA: TGCAGTGCTGGGGTAGAGCCCCAGCATTTT; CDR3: CSAGVEPQHF
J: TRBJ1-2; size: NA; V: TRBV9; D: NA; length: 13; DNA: TGTGCCAGCAGCGTAGACGCTGGGGATGGCTACACCTTC; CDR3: CASSVDAGDGYTF
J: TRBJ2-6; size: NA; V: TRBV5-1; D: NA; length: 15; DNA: TGCGCCAGCAGCTTGGCCGGTGGTGGGGCCAACGTCCTGACTTTC; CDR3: CASSLAGGGANVLTF
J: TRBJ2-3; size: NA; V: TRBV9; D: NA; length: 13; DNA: TGTGCCAGCAGCGTAGAGAGGGCAGATACGCAGTATTTT; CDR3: CASSVERADTQYF
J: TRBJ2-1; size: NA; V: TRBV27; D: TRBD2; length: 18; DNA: TGTGCCAGCAGACCACTAGCGGGGCCCCTTCTCTCCTACAATGAGCAGTTCTTC; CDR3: CASRPLAGPLLSYNEQFF
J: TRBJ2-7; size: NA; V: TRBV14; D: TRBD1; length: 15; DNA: TGTGCCAGCAGCCCTCTGGGACAGGGCTCCTACGAGCAGTACTTC; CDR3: CASSPLGQGSYEQYF
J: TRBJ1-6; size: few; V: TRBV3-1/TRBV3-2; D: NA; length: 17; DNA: TGTGCCAGCAGCCAAGAAGTCAGAGTCTCCTATAATTCACCCCTCCACTTT; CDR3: CASSQEVRVSYNSPLHF
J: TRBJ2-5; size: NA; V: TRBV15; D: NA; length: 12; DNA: TGTGCCACCAGCGCCTTTTTGGAGACCCAGTACTTC; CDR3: CATSAFLETQYF
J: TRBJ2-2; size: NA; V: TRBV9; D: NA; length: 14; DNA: TGTGCCAGCAGCGCCGCCAGGGGTGGCGGGGAGCTGTTTTTT; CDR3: CASSAARGGGELFF
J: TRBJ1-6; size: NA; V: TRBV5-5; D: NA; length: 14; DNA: TGTGCCAGCAGCCCAGCCCAGGACTATTCACCCCTCCACTTT; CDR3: CASSPAQDYSPLHF
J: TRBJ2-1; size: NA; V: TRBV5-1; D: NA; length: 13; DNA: TGCGCCAGCAGGCTCAATGGGGGCAATGAGCAGTTCTTC; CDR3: CASRLNGGNEQFF